This T cell receptor beta chain was recorded in a study of CD8 T cells in Susac syndrome. RNA was extracted with the RNeasy kit, and a quantity of 0.5 to 1 ug was reverse transcribed using random hexamers. With immunoSEQ multiplex PCR, TCR beta CDR3 was amplified across 54 Vbeta and 13 Jbeta. MiXCR, run by TCRdb on the immunoSEQ multiplex PCR reads, gives a single entry per CDR3 protein. The sample includes some 260,000 distinct CDR3 sequences, 70% to 90% seen only once; the top ten take approximately 0.12%. CD8+ and CD4+ T cells circulating in blood were sequenced for TCR beta. Each multiple sclerosis control was a treatment-naive patient with relapsing-remitting disease that was either stable or active. Negative isolation yielded CD8+ and CD4+ T cells; FACS enriched TEMRA cells. V shed 6 bases and J 6 bases; nucleotides not matched to a gene: 15. CDR1 is MDHEN and CDR2 is SYDVKM in the germline V gene. This CDR3 region has 16 residues.

The V and J genes are TRBV28 and TRBJ2-3; 7 bases map to TRBD2. This receptor was identified in a human donor with multiple sclerosis. The sequenced material came from CD8+ T cells from PBMCs. The DNA of the CDR3 is TGTGCCAGCAGGATAGGGCGGGAGATCTTTGATGATACGCAGTATTTT. This gives the protein CASRIGREIFDDTQYF.